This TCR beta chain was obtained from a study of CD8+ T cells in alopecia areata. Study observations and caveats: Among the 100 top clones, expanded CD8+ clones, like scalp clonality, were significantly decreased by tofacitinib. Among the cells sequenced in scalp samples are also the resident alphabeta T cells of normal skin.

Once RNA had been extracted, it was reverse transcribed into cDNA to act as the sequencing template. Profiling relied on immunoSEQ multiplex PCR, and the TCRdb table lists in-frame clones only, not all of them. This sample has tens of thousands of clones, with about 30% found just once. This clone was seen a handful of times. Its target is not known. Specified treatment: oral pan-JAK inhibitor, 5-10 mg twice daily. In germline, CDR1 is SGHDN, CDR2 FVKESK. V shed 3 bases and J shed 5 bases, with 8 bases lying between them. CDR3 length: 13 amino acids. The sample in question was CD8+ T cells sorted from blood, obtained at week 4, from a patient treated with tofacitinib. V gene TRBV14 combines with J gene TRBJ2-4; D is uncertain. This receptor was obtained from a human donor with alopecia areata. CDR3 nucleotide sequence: TGTGCCAGCAGCCACGACCTGGAAAACATTCAGTACTTC. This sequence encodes CASSHDLENIQYF.